This T cell receptor (beta chain) was sequenced during a study of cytomegalovirus exposure and HLA in healthy donors (dated by TCRdb to 2016 to 2017). Context from the whole study: According to a later analysis, the 120 or so validation repertoires were produced on the same platform as the approximately 600 repertoires of the first cohort. The aim of the study was to test whether cataloging public T cell receptors could identify signatures of past pathogen exposure. A separate validation cohort of approximately 120 different subjects was used in addition to the approximately 640-subject first cohort. The study combined high-throughput TCR immunosequencing, statistical association of individual TCRs with disease status, and machine learning to predict cytomegalovirus infection status.

As to this clone: Its antigen is still unknown. No much larger clone is present one base from it, and per-base qualities are unavailable.

Libraries were built with the immunoSEQ multiplex PCR assay. Concerning the study's data processing: To diagnose cytomegalovirus status from the catalog of TCR beta chain sequences, a statistical classification framework was built. TCRdb mirrors the immuneACCESS table, restricted to in-frame sequences. Some clones are absent from its copies; in checked studies, under half trace to an unresolved V gene, and the reason for the others is unknown. The V and J calls and clone size were taken over from that table, and D and trimming were inferred from the DNA. This sample holds roughly 270,000 clones; more than 75% were observed only once. The ten largest clonotypes hold 0.92% of the sample. The CDR3 starts with the cysteine, ends with the phenylalanine, and has 18 residues. The entry retains the CDR3 DNA only, 54 bases that are in frame from base 1. At the junction V is shortened by 6 bases and J by 0 bases, with 21 bases in between. Looking up the germline V gene yields CDR1 SNHLY and CDR2 FYNNEI.

General conclusions and limits of the study: The study gave a list of 150 to 200 TCR beta chains associated with cytomegalovirus. In a later analysis, TCRs clustered in the first cohort were found to also tend to co-occur in the roughly 120 validation repertoires, with 85% to 95% of cluster scores above 0. The classifier was reported to diagnose cytomegalovirus status with high specificity and sensitivity in both the original and validation cohorts. In vitro tests confirmed that a few of the cytomegalovirus-associated TCR beta chains recognize cytomegalovirus antigens. While some public TCRs were present in many individuals, most TCR sequences turned up only very rarely across donors. A later analysis lacked HLA typing for the validation cohort, so it scored co-occurrence in that cohort across all 110 or so repertoires. According to the authors, the approach could potentially be generalized to other disease states and immunological phenotypes.

Donors formed part of the validation cohort, which comprised about 130 subjects and was distinct from the first cohort of 666 subjects. The sequence came from a woman under 30 in good health and CMV-seronegative. The rearranged segments are TRBV2 and TRBJ1-5; the D gene is possibly TRBD1, with 5 bases matching. Sample: PBMCs. The DNA sequence reads TGTGCCAGCAGCCTTTCGGCCTCTGGGGGGATTAGCAATCAGCCCCAGCATTTT. It translates to CASSLSASGGISNQPQHF.